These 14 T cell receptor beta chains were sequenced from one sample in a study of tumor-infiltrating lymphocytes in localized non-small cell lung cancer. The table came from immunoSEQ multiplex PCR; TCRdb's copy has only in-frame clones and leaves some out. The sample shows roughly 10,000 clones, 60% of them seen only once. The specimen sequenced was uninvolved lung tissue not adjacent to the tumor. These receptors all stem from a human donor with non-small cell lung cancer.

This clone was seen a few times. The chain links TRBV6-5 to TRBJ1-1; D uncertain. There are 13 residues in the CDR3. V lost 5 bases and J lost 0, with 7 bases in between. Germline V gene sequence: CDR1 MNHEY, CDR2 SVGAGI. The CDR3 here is CASSVWVNTEAFF. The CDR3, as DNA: TGTGCCAGCAGTGTGTGGGTGAACACTGAAGCTTTCTTT.

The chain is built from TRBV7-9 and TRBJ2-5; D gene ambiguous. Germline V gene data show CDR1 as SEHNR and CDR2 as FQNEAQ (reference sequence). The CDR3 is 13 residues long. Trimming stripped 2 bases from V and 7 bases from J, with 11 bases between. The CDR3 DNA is TGTGCCAGCAGCTTACCGCCCGATAGGACCCAGTACTTC. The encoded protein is CASSLPPDRTQYF.

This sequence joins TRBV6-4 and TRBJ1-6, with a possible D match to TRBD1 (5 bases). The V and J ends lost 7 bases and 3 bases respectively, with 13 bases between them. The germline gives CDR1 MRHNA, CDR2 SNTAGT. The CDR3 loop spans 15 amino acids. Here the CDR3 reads CASKRGESYNSPLHF. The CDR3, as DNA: TGTGCCAGCAAAAGGGGAGAGAGCTATAATTCACCCCTCCACTTT.

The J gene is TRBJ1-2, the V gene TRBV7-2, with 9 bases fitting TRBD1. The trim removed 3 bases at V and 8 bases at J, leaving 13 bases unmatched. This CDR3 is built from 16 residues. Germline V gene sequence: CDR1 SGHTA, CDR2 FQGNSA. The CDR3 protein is CASSFTTGGAISGYTF. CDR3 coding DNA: TGTGCCAGCAGCTTTACCACAGGGGGCGCAATCTCCGGCTACACCTTC.

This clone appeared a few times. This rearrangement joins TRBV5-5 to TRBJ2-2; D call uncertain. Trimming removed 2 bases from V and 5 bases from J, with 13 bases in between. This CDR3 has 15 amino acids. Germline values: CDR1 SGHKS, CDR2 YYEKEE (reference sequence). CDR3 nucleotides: TGTGCCAGCAGCTTACCGACGGAGAGTACCGGGGAGCTGTTTTTT. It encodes CASSLPTESTGELFF. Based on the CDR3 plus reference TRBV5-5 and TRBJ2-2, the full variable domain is DAGVTQSPTHLIKTRGQQVTLRCSPISGHKSVSWYQQVLGQGPQFIFQYYEKEERGRGNFPDRFSARQFPNYSSELNVNALLLGDSALYLCASSLPTESTGELFFGEGSRLTVL.

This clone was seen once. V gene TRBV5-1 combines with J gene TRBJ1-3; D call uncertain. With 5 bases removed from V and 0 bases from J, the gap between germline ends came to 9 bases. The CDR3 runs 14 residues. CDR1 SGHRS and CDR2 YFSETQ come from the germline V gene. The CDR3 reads CASRVGLSGNTIYF. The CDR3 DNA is TGCGCCAGCAGGGTAGGCCTCTCTGGAAACACCATATATTTT.

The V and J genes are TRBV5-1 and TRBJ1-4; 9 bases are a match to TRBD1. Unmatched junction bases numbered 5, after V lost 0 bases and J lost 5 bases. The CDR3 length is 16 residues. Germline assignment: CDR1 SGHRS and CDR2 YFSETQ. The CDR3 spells CASSLGSGTGNEKLFF. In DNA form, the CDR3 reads TGCGCCAGCAGCTTGGGGTCGGGGACAGGGAATGAAAAACTGTTTTTT.

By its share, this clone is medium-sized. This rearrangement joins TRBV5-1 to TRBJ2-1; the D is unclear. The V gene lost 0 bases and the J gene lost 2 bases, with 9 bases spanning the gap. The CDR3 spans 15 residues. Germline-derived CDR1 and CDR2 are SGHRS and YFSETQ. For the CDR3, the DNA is TGCGCCAGCAGCTTGGGAGGTAGCACCTACAATGAGCAGTTCTTC. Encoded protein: CASSLGGSTYNEQFF.

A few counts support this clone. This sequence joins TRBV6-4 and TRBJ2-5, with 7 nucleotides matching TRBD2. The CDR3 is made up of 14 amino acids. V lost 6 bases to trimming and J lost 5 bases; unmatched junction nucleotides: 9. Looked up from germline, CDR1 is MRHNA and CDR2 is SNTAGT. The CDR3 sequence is CASRSVGGNETQYF. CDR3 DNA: TGTGCCAGCAGGTCGGTGGGGGGGAACGAGACCCAGTACTTC.

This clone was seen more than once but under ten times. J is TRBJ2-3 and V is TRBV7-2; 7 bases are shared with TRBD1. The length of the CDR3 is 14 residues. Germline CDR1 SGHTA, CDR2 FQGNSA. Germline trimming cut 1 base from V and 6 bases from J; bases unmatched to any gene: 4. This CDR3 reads CASSLEGRGDTQYF. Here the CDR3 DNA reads TGTGCCAGCAGCTTAGAAGGCAGGGGGGATACGCAGTATTTT. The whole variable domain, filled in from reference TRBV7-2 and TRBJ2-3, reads GAGVSQSPSNKVTEKGKDVELRCDPISGHTALYWYRQSLGQGLEFLIYFQGNSAPDKSGLPSDRFSAERTGGSVSTLTIQRTQQEDSAVYLCASSLEGRGDTQYFGPGTRLTVL.

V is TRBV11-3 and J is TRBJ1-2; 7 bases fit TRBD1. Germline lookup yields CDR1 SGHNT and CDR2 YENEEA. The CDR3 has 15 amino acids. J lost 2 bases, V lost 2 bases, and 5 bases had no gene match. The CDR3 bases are TGTGCCAGCAGCTTATCCCGACAGGGAAACTATGGCTACACCTTC. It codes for CASSLSRQGNYGYTF.

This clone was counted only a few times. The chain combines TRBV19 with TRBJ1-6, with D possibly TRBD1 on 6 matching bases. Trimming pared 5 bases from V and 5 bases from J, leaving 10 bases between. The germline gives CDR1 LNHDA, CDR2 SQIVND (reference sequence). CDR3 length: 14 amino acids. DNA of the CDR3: TGTGCCAGTAGTCGGACAGCCGATAATTCACCCCTCCACTTT. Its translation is CASSRTADNSPLHF.

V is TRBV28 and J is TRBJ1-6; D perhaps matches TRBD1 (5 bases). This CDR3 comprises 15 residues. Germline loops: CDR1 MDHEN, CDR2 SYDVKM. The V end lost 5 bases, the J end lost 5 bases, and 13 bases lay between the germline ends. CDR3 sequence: CASSKYRPNNSPLHF. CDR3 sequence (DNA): TGTGCCAGCAGTAAATACAGGCCGAATAATTCACCCCTCCACTTT.

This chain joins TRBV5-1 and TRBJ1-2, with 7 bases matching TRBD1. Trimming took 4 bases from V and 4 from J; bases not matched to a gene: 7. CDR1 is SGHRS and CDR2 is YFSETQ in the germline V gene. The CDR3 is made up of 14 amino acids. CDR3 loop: CASSLGDSFYGYTF. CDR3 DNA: TGCGCCAGCAGCCTAGGGGACAGCTTCTATGGCTACACCTTC.